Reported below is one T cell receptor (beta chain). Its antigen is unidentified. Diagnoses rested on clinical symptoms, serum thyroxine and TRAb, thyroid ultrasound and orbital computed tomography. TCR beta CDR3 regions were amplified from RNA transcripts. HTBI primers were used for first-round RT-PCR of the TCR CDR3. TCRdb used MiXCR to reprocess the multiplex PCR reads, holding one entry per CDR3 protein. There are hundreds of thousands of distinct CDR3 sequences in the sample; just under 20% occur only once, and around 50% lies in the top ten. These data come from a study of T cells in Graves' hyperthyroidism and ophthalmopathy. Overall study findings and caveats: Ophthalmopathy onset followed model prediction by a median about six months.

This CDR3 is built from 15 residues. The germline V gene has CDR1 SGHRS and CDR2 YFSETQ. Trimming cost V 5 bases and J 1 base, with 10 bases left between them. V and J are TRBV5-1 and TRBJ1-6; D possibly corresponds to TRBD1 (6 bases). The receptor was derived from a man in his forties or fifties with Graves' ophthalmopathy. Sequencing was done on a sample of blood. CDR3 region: CASSQGISYNSPLHF. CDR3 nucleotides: TGCGCCAGCAGTCAGGGGATATCCTATAATTCACCCCTCCACTTT.